This TCR beta chain was identified during a study of cytomegalovirus exposure and HLA in healthy donors. Study summary: HLA-typed donors were the source of approximately 88 million unique TCRs held in an early data release.

The CDR3 has 15 residues. The V gene's germline CDR1 is SGHRS and CDR2 YFSETQ. J lost 0 bases, V lost 2 bases, and 3 bases had no gene match. Amplification used 60 Vbeta primers and 13 Jbeta primers. TCRdb keeps only in-frame clones here, not all; method: immunoSEQ multiplex PCR. This table holds more than 200,000 clones, about three quarters found once. General observations from the study: The study recorded about 160 TCR beta chains that were cytomegalovirus-associated. One later analysis reportedly identified an Asian-associated ancestry cluster that showed fewer N-insertions than the approximately 670-donor mean.

About this clone: Its specificity is unknown.

J is TRBJ2-7 and V is TRBV5-1, with 9 bases aligning to TRBD1. The specimen sequenced was PBMCs. The clonotype comes from a man aged 35 to 55 in good health and CMV-seronegative. CDR3 bases: TGCGCCAGCAGCTTTAGGACAGGGGCCTCCTACGAGCAGTACTTC. This codes for CASSFRTGASYEQYF.